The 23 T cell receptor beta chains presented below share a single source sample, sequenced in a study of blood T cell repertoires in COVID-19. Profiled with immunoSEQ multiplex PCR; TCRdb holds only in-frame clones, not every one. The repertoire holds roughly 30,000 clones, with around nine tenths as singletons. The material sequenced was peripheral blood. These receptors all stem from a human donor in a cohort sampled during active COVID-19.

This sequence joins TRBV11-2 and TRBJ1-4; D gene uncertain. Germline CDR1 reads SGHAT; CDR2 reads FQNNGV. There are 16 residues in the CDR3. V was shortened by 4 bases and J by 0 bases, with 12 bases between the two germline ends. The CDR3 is CASSSRGRATNEKLFF. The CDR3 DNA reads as TGTGCCAGCAGCTCCCGCGGGCGGGCAACTAATGAAAAACTGTTTTTT.

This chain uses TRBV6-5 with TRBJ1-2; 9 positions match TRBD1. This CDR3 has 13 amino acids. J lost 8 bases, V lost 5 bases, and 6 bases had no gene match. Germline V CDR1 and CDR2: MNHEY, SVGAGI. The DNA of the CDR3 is TGTGCCAGCAGTCGGGACAGGGATGACGGCTACACCTTC. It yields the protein CASSRDRDDGYTF.

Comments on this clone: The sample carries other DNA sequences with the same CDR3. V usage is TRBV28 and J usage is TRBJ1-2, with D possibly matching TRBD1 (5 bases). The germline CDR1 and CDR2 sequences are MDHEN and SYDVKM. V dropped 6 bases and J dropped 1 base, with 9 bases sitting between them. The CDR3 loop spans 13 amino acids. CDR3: CASRPGLNYGYTF. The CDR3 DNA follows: TGTGCCAGCAGGCCGGGACTTAACTATGGCTACACCTTC.

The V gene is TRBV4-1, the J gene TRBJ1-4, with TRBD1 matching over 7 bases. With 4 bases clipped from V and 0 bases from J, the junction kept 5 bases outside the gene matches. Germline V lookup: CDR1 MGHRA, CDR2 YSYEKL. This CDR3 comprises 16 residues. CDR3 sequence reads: CASSLDRDPTNEKLFF. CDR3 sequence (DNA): TGCGCCAGCAGCCTCGACAGGGACCCAACTAATGAAAAACTGTTTTTT.

The CDR3: CASSGQENTQYF. The CDR3 region has the DNA TGCGCCAGCAGTGGACAGGAGAATACGCAGTATTTT. This chain joins TRBV10-1 and TRBJ2-3; D perhaps matches TRBD1 (6 bases). V was clipped by 4 bases and J by 7 bases, with 9 bases between them. This CDR3 is 12 amino acids long. Looked up from germline, CDR1 is WNHNN and CDR2 is SYGVQD (reference sequence).

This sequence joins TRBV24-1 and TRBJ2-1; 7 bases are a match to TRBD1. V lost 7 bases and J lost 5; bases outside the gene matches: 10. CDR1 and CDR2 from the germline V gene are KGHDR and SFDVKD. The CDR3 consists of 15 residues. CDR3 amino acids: CATRGLAGQDNEQFF. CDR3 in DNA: TGTGCCACCAGAGGGCTAGCAGGACAGGACAATGAGCAGTTCTTC.

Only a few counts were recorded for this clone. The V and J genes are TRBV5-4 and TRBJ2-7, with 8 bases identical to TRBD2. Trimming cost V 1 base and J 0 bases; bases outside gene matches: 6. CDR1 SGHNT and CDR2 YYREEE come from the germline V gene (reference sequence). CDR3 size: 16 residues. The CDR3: CASSLRAGDSSYEQYF. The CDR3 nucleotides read TGTGCCAGCAGCTTGAGAGCGGGGGATAGCTCCTACGAGCAGTACTTC. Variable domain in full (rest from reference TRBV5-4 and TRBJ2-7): ETGVTQSPTHLIKTRGQQVTLRCSSQSGHNTVSWYQQALGQGPQFIFQYYREEENGRGNFPPRFSGLQFPNYSSELNVNALELDDSALYLCASSLRAGDSSYEQYFGPGTRLTVT.

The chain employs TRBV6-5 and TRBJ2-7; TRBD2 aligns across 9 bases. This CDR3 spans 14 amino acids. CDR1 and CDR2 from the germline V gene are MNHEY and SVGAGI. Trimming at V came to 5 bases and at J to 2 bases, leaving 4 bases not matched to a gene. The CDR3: CASSRAGGAYEQYF. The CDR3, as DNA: TGTGCCAGCAGTAGGGCGGGGGGGGCCTACGAGCAGTACTTC.

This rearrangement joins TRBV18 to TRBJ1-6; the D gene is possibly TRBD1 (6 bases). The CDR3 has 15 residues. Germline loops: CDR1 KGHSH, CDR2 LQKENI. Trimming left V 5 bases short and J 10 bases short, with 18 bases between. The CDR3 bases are TGTGCCAGCTCAAGGGGGACCGACGGTGGATCACCCCTCCACTTT. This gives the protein CASSRGTDGGSPLHF.

As DNA, the CDR3 is TGTGCCAGCAGCGTACTAGCGGAGGGGCTCCAAGAGACCCAGTACTTC. Residues: CASSVLAEGLQETQYF. The chain links TRBV2 to TRBJ2-5; 8 bases fit TRBD2. The length of the CDR3 is 16 residues. Per germline, CDR1 SNHLY and CDR2 FYNNEI. The V segment lost 6 bases and the J segment 1 base; nucleotides outside the gene matches: 10.

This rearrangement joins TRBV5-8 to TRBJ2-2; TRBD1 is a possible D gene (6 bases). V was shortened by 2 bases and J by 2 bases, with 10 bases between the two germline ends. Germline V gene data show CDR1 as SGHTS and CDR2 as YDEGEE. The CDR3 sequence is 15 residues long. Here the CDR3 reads CASSFNRANTGELFF. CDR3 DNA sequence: TGTGCCAGCAGCTTCAACAGGGCCAACACCGGGGAGCTGTTTTTT.

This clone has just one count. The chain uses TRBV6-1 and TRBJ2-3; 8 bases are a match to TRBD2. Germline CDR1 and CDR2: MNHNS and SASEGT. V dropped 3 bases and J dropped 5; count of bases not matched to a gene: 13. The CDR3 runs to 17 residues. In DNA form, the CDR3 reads TGTGCCAGCAGTGAGTTATATAGTAGCGGGACTAGAGATACGCAGTATTTT. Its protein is CASSELYSSGTRDTQYF.

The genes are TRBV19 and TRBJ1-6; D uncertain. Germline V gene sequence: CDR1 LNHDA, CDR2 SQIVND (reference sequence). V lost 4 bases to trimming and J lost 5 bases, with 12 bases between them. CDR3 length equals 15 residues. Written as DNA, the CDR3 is TGTGCCAGTAGTAGTCGGACTCCGGATAATTCACCCCTCCACTTT. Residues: CASSSRTPDNSPLHF.

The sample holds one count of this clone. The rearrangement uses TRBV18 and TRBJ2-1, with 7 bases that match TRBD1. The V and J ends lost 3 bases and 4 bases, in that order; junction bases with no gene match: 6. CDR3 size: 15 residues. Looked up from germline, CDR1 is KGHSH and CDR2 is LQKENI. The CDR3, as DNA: TGTGCCAGCTCACCCCCCGGGACAGTATACAATGAGCAGTTCTTC. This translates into CASSPPGTVYNEQFF.

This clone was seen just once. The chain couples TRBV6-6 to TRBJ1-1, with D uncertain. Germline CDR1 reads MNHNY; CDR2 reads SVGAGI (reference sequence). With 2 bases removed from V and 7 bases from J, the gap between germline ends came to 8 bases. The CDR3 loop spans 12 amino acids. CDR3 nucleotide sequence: TGTGCCAGCAGTTACGGGCAAATTGAAGCTTTCTTT. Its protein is CASSYGQIEAFF.

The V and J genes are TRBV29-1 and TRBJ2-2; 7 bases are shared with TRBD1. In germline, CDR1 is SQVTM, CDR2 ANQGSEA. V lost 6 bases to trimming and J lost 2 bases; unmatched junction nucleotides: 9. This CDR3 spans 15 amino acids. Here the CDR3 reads CSVGDRGFNTGELFF. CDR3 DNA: TGCAGCGTGGGGGACAGAGGCTTTAACACCGGGGAGCTGTTTTTT.

This CDR3 is CASSFHRDGAVQYF. Written as DNA, the CDR3 is TGTGCCAGCAGTTTTCACAGGGATGGGGCAGTGCAGTACTTC. The chain links TRBV28 to TRBJ2-7, with D perhaps matching TRBD1 (6 bases). The CDR3 has 14 residues. CDR1 is MDHEN, CDR2 SYDVKM, per germline. V was trimmed by 3 bases and J by 9 bases, leaving 18 bases between them. Full variable domain (outside the CDR3, taken from reference TRBV28 and TRBJ2-7): DVKVTQSSRYLVKRTGEKVFLECVQDMDHENMFWYRQDPGLGLRLIYFSYDVKMKEKGDIPEGYSVSREKKERFSLILESASTNQTSMYLCASSFHRDGAVQYFGPGTRLTVT.

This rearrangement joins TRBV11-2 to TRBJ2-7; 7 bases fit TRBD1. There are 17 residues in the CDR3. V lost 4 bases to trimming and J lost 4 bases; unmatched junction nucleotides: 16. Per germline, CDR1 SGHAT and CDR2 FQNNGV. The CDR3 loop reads CASSSQTGALSGYEQYF. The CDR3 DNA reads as TGTGCCAGCAGCTCCCAAACAGGGGCCCTCTCGGGTTACGAGCAGTACTTC.

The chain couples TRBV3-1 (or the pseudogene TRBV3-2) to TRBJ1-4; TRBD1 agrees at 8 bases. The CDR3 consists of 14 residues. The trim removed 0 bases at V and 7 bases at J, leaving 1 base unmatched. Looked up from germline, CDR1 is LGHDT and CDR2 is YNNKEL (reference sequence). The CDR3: CASSQETGVEKLFF. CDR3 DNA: TGTGCCAGCAGCCAAGAGACAGGGGTTGAAAAACTGTTTTTT.

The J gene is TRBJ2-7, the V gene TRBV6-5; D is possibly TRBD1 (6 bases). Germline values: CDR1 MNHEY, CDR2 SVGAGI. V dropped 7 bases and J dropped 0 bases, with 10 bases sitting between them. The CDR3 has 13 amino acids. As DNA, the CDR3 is TGTGCCAGCATGCCGACAGGCTCCTACGAGCAGTACTTC. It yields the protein CASMPTGSYEQYF.

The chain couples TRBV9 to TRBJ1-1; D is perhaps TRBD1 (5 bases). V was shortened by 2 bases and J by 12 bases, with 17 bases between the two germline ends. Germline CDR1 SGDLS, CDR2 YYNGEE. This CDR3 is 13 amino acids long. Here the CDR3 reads CASSVGAGGTSFF. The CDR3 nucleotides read TGTGCCAGCAGCGTCGGCGCGGGGGGGACGTCTTTCTTT.

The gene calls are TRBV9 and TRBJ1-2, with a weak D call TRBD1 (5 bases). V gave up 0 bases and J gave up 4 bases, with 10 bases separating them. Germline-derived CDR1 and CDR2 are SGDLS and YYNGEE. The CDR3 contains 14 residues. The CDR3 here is CASSVGGVGYGYTF. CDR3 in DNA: TGTGCCAGCAGCGTAGGGGGCGTCGGCTATGGCTACACCTTC.

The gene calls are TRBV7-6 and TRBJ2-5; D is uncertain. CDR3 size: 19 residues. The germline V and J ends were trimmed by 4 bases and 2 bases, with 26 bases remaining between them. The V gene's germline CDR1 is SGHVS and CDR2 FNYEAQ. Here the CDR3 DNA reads TGTGCCAGCAGCTCCCTACCCGGGTTTACTGGTCTGAAGCAAGAGACCCAGTACTTC. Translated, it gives CASSSLPGFTGLKQETQYF.